This T cell receptor (beta chain) was observed in a study of OX40 agonist ivuxolimab in advanced cancers. Between the trimmed V and J ends, which lost 6 bases and 0 bases, there was a span of 8 bases. The germline gives CDR1 ENHRY, CDR2 SYGVKD. CDR3 length: 13 amino acids. Libraries were prepared by immunoSEQ multiplex PCR; TCRdb keeps only in-frame clonotypes and omits some of them. The table has 70,000 to 90,000 clones, more than 90% seen once. The sequencing used CD4+ or CD8+ T cells sorted from blood, collected in a trial of the OX40 agonist ivuxolimab. The V call is TRBV10-3, the J call TRBJ1-1; D not resolved. The receptor's source is an adult with an advanced solid tumor such as melanoma, head and neck, liver or kidney cancer. Here the CDR3 reads CAIRGTVNTEAFF. Written as DNA, the CDR3 is TGTGCCATCAGGGGCACAGTGAACACTGAAGCTTTCTTT.